A single sample is the source of the 8 T cell receptor beta chains below, sequenced in a study of T cells in localized non-small cell lung cancer. The data were produced by immunoSEQ multiplex PCR, yet TCRdb's version contains in-frame clones alone and is incomplete. The profile covers tens of thousands of clones, with approximately 90% appearing a single time and more than 20% taken by the ten largest. The specimen comprised peripheral blood, sampled before any cancer treatment. These receptors were obtained from a woman aged 40-69 years with stage I squamous cell lung carcinoma.

V is TRBV7-2 and J is TRBJ2-2; 9 nucleotides match TRBD1. This CDR3 contains 15 residues. Germline CDR1 and CDR2: SGHTA and FQGNSA. V lost 5 bases, J lost 4 bases, and 5 bases stayed unmatched. The CDR3 loop is CASSRQGGGTGELFF. CDR3 DNA: TGTGCCAGCAGCCGACAGGGGGGAGGCACCGGGGAGCTGTTTTTT.

This rearrangement joins TRBV21-1 to TRBJ2-7; the table's D call, TRBD1, was not checked against the DNA. TRBV21-1 is marked as a pseudogene. This CDR3 spans 16 amino acids. The DNA for the CDR3 is TGTGCCAGCAGCAAAGTTAAAAAACAGGGAAACGGCGAGCAGTACTTC. This encodes CASSKVKKQGNGEQYF.

The gene calls are TRBV11-2 and TRBJ1-5, with D unclear. The CDR3 has 14 residues. Looked up from germline, CDR1 is SGHAT and CDR2 is FQNNGV. V shed 2 bases and J shed 0 bases, with 5 bases lying between them. Here the CDR3 DNA reads TGTGCCAGCAGCTTACAGTCTAGCAATCAGCCCCAGCATTTT. Residues: CASSLQSSNQPQHF.

The chain employs TRBV10-3 and TRBJ2-5; D is ambiguous. Germline V gene sequence: CDR1 ENHRY, CDR2 SYGVKD. The CDR3 loop spans 14 amino acids. V was shortened by 5 bases and J by 4 bases, with 14 bases between the two germline ends. CDR3 sequence (DNA): TGTGCCATCAGTTCCGACCCCCTGGGAGAGACCCAGTACTTC. This encodes CAISSDPLGETQYF.

The chain couples TRBV7-9 to TRBJ2-3; D is perhaps TRBD1 (5 bases). From germline, CDR1 is SEHNR and CDR2 FQNEAQ (reference sequence). Trimming pared 5 bases from V and 2 bases from J, leaving 14 bases between. This CDR3 region has 15 residues. The CDR3 DNA reads as TGTGCCAGCAGCCCCCAGGGAAGTTACACAGATACGCAGTATTTT. This encodes CASSPQGSYTDTQYF.

The chain joins TRBV15 to TRBJ2-7; D tentatively fits TRBD1 or TRBD2 (5 bases each). The length of the CDR3 is 13 residues. V was pared by 8 bases and J by 0 bases, with 11 bases between. Germline V gene sequence: CDR1 LNHNV, CDR2 YYDKDF (reference sequence). The CDR3, as DNA: TGTGCCACCTCGAGGGGCCGCTCCTACGAGCAGTACTTC. Protein product: CATSRGRSYEQYF.

The rearrangement links TRBV7-2 to TRBJ1-1, with D possibly matching TRBD1 (5 bases). Trimming took off 7 bases at V and 4 bases at J, with 13 bases between the two ends. The CDR3 has 13 residues. The germline V gene has CDR1 SGHTA and CDR2 FQGNSA. The CDR3 DNA reads as TGTGCCAGCAAACAGGTCGAGAGCACTGAAGCTTTCTTT. This sequence encodes CASKQVESTEAFF.

For the CDR3, the DNA is TGCGCCAGCAGCCAAGACGGCTTACAAGAGACCCAGTACTTC. It translates to CASSQDGLQETQYF. The chain couples TRBV4-1 to TRBJ2-5; D is ambiguous. Germline V gene sequence: CDR1 MGHRA, CDR2 YSYEKL. CDR3 size: 14 residues. Trimming removed 0 bases at V and 2 bases at J, with 7 bases between.